This T cell receptor beta chain was retrieved from a study of radiotherapy plus CTLA-4 blockade in lung cancer. About the research overall: There were objective responses in roughly a sixth of patients, and around 31% had disease control.

Treatment of patients with chemo-refractory metastatic non-small-cell lung cancer consisted of focal radiation plus CTLA-4 blockade with ipilimumab. Clones were sequenced by immunoSEQ multiplex PCR, and TCRdb holds only the in-frame ones, with some missing. The repertoire has roughly 50,000 clones, 65% to 80% of them found once; the top ten carry under 3.5%. This clone came up a few times. Per the germline V gene, CDR1 is MGHRA and CDR2 is YSYEKL. CDR3 length: 16 amino acids. Trimming stripped 1 base from V and 0 bases from J, with 10 bases between. The sequences come from peripheral blood, collected from a patient treated with radiotherapy plus ipilimumab. The chain links TRBV4-1 to TRBJ1-5; no reliable D call. The receptor's source is a human donor with non-small cell lung cancer who had a partial response to radiotherapy plus ipilimumab. CDR3 loop: CASSQVEDSSNQPQHF. The CDR3 bases are TGCGCCAGCAGCCAAGTAGAGGACTCTAGCAATCAGCCCCAGCATTTT.